This TCR beta chain came from a study of cytomegalovirus exposure and HLA in healthy donors. Each donor was healthy, and each was a bone marrow donor. For this clone: Antigen specificity is unknown.

It was with 60 Vbeta and 13 Jbeta primers that the PCR ran. As processed by the authors: Later, tens of millions of unique TCR beta chains were counted in an analysis, and 10 million to 12 million of them were shared. Some clones are missing from TCRdb's copy, which holds only in-frame ones; the method was immunoSEQ multiplex PCR. The DNA gave D and trimming, while V, J and clone size come from that table. The data contain about 170,000 clones, roughly 71% of them singletons. The CDR3 contains 13 residues. V shed 6 bases and J 4 bases; nucleotides not matched to a gene: 5. Looked up from germline, CDR1 is SNHLY and CDR2 is FYNNEI. Study-wide results and caveats: Another analysis was done later, and it associated around 16,000 TCR beta sequences with HLA alleles at 0.05 false discovery rate.

Sequencing was done on a sample of PBMCs. This receptor was obtained from a woman between 50 and 59 years old in good health and CMV-seropositive. This chain links TRBV2 with TRBJ2-5; TRBD1 matches at 7 bases. In DNA, the CDR3 is TGTGCCAGCAGCACAGGGGAGAGAGAGACCCAGTACTTC. Translating gives CASSTGERETQYF.